These 13 T cell receptor beta chains originate from one sample sequenced in a study of T-cell reconstitution after alpha-beta-depleted transplantation in children. The authors prepared the TCRbeta library with unique molecular identifiers. Using its own MiXCR run on the PCR reads, TCRdb lists one record per CDR3 protein. The sample contains approximately 500,000 distinct CDR3 sequences, 10% to 13% of which appear only once. Specimen: PBMCs, collected before TCRalphabeta/CD19-depleted stem cell transplant. These receptors were obtained from a child under 10 years old with inherited bone marrow failure, due to receive a stem cell transplant.

This clonotype was seen repeatedly, ten times or more. V and J are TRBV20-1 and TRBJ2-2; D assignment may be TRBD1 or TRBD2 (5 bases each). Germline CDR1 and CDR2: DFQATT and SNEGSKA (reference sequence). V was cut by 0 bases and J by 6 bases, with 14 bases left in between. The CDR3 has 15 amino acids. The CDR3, as DNA: TGCAGTGCTAGAGATGGAAGAGGGGAAGCCGGGGAGCTGTTTTTT. Amino acids: CSARDGRGEAGELFF.

The CDR3 DNA follows: TGTGCCAGCAGCCACATCTGGGGACTAGAAGACACCGGGGAGCTGTTTTTT. Translating gives CASSHIWGLEDTGELFF. This chain uses TRBV3-1 with TRBJ2-2; TRBD2 matches at 8 bases. Looked up from germline, CDR1 is LGHDT and CDR2 is YNNKEL (reference sequence). The length of the CDR3 is 17 residues. V dropped 3 bases and J dropped 3; count of bases not matched to a gene: 9.

This clonotype has a count of ten or more. The chain employs TRBV4-1 and TRBJ1-2; D is undetermined. V gave up 1 base and J gave up 4 bases, with 10 bases separating them. Germline loops: CDR1 MGHRA, CDR2 YSYEKL. The CDR3 is 14 amino acids. CDR3 nucleotides: TGCGCCAGCAGCCAAGTAACGGGTATCTATGGCTACACCTTC. The encoded protein is CASSQVTGIYGYTF.

This clonotype was detected ten times or more. The chain employs TRBV5-1 and TRBJ2-3, with D hard to call. The CDR3 is 15 amino acids. Trimming took off 0 bases at V and 3 bases at J, with 11 bases between the two ends. CDR1 is SGHRS and CDR2 is YFSETQ in the germline V gene. CDR3: CASSLVGVGTDTQYF. DNA for the CDR3: TGCGCCAGCAGCTTGGTCGGCGTCGGGACAGATACGCAGTATTTT.

This clonotype has more than one count but fewer than ten. V is TRBV7-2 and J is TRBJ1-3, with D hard to call. Germline values: CDR1 SGHTA, CDR2 FQGNSA. This CDR3 has 14 residues. The V end lost 5 bases, the J end lost 0 bases, and 8 bases lay between the germline ends. The CDR3 DNA sequence: TGTGCCAGCAGCATTCGACCCTCTGGAAACACCATATATTTT. Its protein product is CASSIRPSGNTIYF.

This clonotype was seen ten or more times. The rearrangement uses TRBV29-1 and TRBJ1-2, with 8 bases matching TRBD1. Trimming cost V 4 bases and J 4 bases; bases outside gene matches: 2. This CDR3 comprises 12 residues. The germline V gene has CDR1 SQVTM and CDR2 ANQGSEA. DNA for the CDR3: TGCAGCGTTGGGACAGGGCGCTATGGCTACACCTTC. Translation gives CSVGTGRYGYTF.

This clonotype has just a few counts. Here the CDR3 reads CAISTSGAYGELFF. CDR3 in DNA: TGTGCCATCAGTACCAGCGGGGCATACGGGGAGCTGTTTTTT. V gene TRBV10-3 combines with J gene TRBJ2-2, with 7 bases that match TRBD2. Per the germline V gene, CDR1 is ENHRY and CDR2 is SYGVKD. V dropped 5 bases and J dropped 7; count of bases not matched to a gene: 7. The CDR3 spans 14 residues.

This clonotype has more than one count but fewer than ten. This chain connects TRBV7-9 to TRBJ2-7; TRBD2 agrees at 7 bases. CDR1 and CDR2 (germline): SEHNR, FQNEAQ (reference sequence). This CDR3 is 14 amino acids long. J lost 2 bases, V lost 5 bases, and 6 bases had no gene match. This chain's CDR3 is CASSRILAAYEQYF. The CDR3 coding sequence is TGTGCCAGCAGCCGTATCCTAGCGGCCTACGAGCAGTACTTC.

Of note for this clonotype: A much larger clone lies one base from this, so it may be a read error. The V call is TRBV19, the J call TRBJ1-1, with no clear D. The CDR3 extends over 14 amino acids. V dropped 4 bases and J dropped 0 bases, with 9 bases sitting between them. The germline CDR1 and CDR2 sequences are LNHDA and SQIVND (reference sequence). The CDR3 region is CASSTYSMNTEAFF. The CDR3 nucleotides read TGTGCCAGTAGTACGTACAGCATGAACACTGAAGCTTTCTTT. Combining the CDR3 with reference TRBV19 and TRBJ1-1 gives the whole variable domain DGGITQSPKYLFRKEGQNVTLSCEQNLNHDAMYWYRQDPGQGLRLIYYSQIVNDFQKGDIAEGYSVSREKKESFPLTVTSAQKNPTAFYLCASSTYSMNTEAFFGQGTRLTVV.

This chain links TRBV20-1 with TRBJ2-1; possibly TRBD1 or TRBD2 for D (6 bases each). Germline-derived CDR1 and CDR2 are DFQATT and SNEGSKA (reference sequence). The CDR3 has 14 amino acids. Trimming pared 6 bases from V and 2 bases from J, leaving 14 bases between. CDR3 region: CSATPGGTYNEQFF. As DNA, the CDR3 is TGCAGTGCCACCCCCGGGGGCACCTACAATGAGCAGTTCTTC.

This clonotype came up many times. The V and J genes are TRBV5-1 and TRBJ2-1; 7 bases agree with TRBD2. This CDR3 contains 16 residues. V was clipped by 0 bases and J by 4 bases; unmatched bases: 7. Germline V gene lookup returns CDR1 SGHRS and CDR2 YFSETQ. Here the CDR3 reads CASSLGGGGLYNEQFF. Here the CDR3 DNA reads TGCGCCAGCAGCTTGGGGGGGGGAGGCCTATACAATGAGCAGTTCTTC.

This clonotype has a count of ten or more. The rearrangement joins TRBV20-1 to TRBJ1-3, with D maybe TRBD1 (6 bases). The CDR3 has 13 amino acids. Germline CDR1 is DFQATT and CDR2 is SNEGSKA (reference sequence). Trimming took off 1 base at V and 2 bases at J, with 6 bases between the two ends. CDR3 loop: CSARGGPGNTIYF. The CDR3 nucleotides are TGCAGTGCTAGAGGGGGGCCTGGAAACACCATATATTTT.

This clonotype was seen ten or more times. The J gene is TRBJ1-4, the V gene TRBV29-1; weak D call: TRBD1 (5 bases). The length of the CDR3 is 15 residues. In germline, CDR1 is SQVTM, CDR2 ANQGSEA. Trimming took off 3 bases at V and 4 bases at J, with 15 bases between the two ends. DNA for the CDR3: TGCAGCGTTGATGGGATCCGGGACGGTAATGAAAAACTGTTTTTT. Translated, it gives CSVDGIRDGNEKLFF.